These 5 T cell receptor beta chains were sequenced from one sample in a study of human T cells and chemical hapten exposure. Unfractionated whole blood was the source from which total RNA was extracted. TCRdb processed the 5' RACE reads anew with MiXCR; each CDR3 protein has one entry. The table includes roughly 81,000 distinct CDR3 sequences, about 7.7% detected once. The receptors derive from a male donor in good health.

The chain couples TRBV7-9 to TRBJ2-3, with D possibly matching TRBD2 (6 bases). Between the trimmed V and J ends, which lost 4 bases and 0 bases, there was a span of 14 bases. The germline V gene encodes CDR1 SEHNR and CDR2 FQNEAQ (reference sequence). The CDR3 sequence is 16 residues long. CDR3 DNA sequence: TGTGCCAGCAGCTCTATCAGGAGGGATAGCACAGATACGCAGTATTTT. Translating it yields CASSSIRRDSTDTQYF.

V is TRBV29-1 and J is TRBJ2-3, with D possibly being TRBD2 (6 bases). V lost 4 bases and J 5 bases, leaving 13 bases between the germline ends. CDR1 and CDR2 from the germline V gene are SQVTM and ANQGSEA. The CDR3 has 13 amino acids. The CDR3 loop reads CSVAGGMGDTQYF. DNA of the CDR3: TGCAGCGTTGCGGGCGGGATGGGAGATACGCAGTATTTT.

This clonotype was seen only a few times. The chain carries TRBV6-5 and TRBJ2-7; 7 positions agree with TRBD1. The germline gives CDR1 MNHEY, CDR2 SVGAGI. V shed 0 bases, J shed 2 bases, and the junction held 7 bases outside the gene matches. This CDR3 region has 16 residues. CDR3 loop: CASSYSGQGETYEQYF. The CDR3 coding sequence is TGTGCCAGCAGTTACTCGGGGCAGGGGGAGACCTACGAGCAGTACTTC.

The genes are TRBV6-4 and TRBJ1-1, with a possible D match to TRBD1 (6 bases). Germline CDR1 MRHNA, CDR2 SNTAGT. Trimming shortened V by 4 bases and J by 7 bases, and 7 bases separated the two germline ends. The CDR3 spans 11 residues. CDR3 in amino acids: CASSGGGEAFF. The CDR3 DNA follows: TGTGCCAGCAGTGGAGGGGGTGAAGCTTTCTTT.

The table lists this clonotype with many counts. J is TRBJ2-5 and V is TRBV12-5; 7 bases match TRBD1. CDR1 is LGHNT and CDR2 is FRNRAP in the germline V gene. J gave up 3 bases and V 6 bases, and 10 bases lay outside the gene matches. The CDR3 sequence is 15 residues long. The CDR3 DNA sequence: TGTGCTAGTGGACCACAGCCGGGACAGAAAGAGACCCAGTACTTC. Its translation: CASGPQPGQKETQYF.